The 9 T cell receptor beta chains below all came from one sample that was sequenced in a study of CD8 T cells in ankylosing spondylitis. TCRdb recomputed calls from the 5' RACE reads with MiXCR, one row per CDR3 protein. The data show 150,000 to 200,000 distinct CDR3 sequences, approximately 10% seen once. Sequencing input: blood, either unsorted or a sorted T cell fraction (not recorded which). The receptors originated from a male donor with ankylosing spondylitis or in good health (not recorded which).

A few counts support this clonotype. V is TRBV15 and J is TRBJ1-1; D unresolved. The CDR3 has 13 amino acids. Trimming removed 3 bases at V and 0 bases at J, with 5 bases between. Germline V gene sequence: CDR1 LNHNV, CDR2 YYDKDF (reference sequence). The CDR3 DNA follows: TGTGCCACCAGCAGTCAGGTGAACACTGAAGCTTTCTTT. Amino acid sequence: CATSSQVNTEAFF.

This clonotype has only a few counts. The chain uses TRBV5-1 and TRBJ2-7, with D unclear. CDR3 length: 12 residues. Per the germline V gene, CDR1 is SGHRS and CDR2 is YFSETQ. V dropped 6 bases and J dropped 5 bases, with 12 bases sitting between them. The CDR3: CASTGWGDEQYF. DNA for the CDR3: TGCGCCAGCACCGGGTGGGGTGACGAGCAGTACTTC.

This clonotype was seen at least ten times. The chain combines TRBV29-1 with TRBJ2-2; 10 bases align to TRBD1. Germline CDR1 and CDR2: SQVTM and ANQGSEA. The ends lost 7 bases at V and 5 bases at J; junction bases unmatched: 7. The CDR3 spans 14 residues. CDR3 amino acids: CSASRTGGTGELFF. CDR3 nucleotides: TGCAGCGCCTCTAGGACAGGGGGTACCGGGGAGCTGTTTTTT.

The table lists this clonotype with many counts. This chain joins TRBV2 and TRBJ1-5; D remains ambiguous. CDR1 and CDR2 from the germline V gene are SNHLY and FYNNEI. This CDR3 is 13 amino acids long. The V end was cut by 3 bases, the J end by 0 bases, with 3 bases between. CDR3 DNA: TGTGCCAGCAGTGATGGTAGCAATCAGCCCCAGCATTTT. Its translation is CASSDGSNQPQHF.

This clonotype was seen repeatedly, ten times or more. The CDR3 sequence: CASSTSSSNTEAFF. The CDR3 DNA reads as TGTGCCAGCAGCACAAGCAGCTCCAACACTGAAGCTTTCTTT. The chain recombines TRBV3-1 with TRBJ1-1; D is ambiguous. Per the germline V gene, CDR1 is LGHDT and CDR2 is YNNKEL (reference sequence). The CDR3 length is 14 residues. The germline V and J ends were trimmed by 5 bases and 2 bases, with 12 bases remaining between them.

This clonotype was found many times. The chain employs TRBV4-3 and TRBJ2-1, with D possibly being TRBD1 or TRBD2 (5 bases each). Trimming stripped 0 bases from V and 9 bases from J, with 21 bases between. The CDR3 consists of 17 residues. Germline-derived CDR1 and CDR2 are LGHNA and YSLEER. The chain's CDR3 is CASSQDLRGGSDGEQFF. CDR3 nucleotides: TGCGCCAGCAGCCAAGATCTGAGGGGCGGTTCAGATGGTGAGCAGTTCTTC.

This clonotype was counted at least ten times. This sequence joins TRBV12-3 or TRBV12-4 and TRBJ2-5, with a weak D call TRBD1 (7 bases). CDR3 size: 16 residues. V dropped 3 bases and J dropped 7 bases, with 21 bases sitting between them. The CDR3 loop is CASSFAGGTSRRTQYF. For the CDR3, the DNA is TGTGCCAGCAGTTTCGCAGGGGGGACCTCCAGGAGGACCCAGTACTTC.

This clonotype occurred a few times. The genes are TRBV2 and TRBJ2-1; tentatively, D is TRBD1 (7 bases). The CDR3 consists of 13 residues. The V gene's germline CDR1 is SNHLY and CDR2 FYNNEI. The V gene lost 7 bases and the J gene lost 5 bases, with 12 bases spanning the gap. This chain's CDR3 is CASMRDSNNEQFF. The CDR3 DNA reads TGTGCCAGCATGCGGGACAGCAACAATGAGCAGTTCTTC.

This clonotype was seen at least ten times. The chain carries TRBV27 and TRBJ2-7; 8 bases match TRBD1. With V trimmed by 2 bases and J by 4 bases, 4 bases remained unmatched. The length of the CDR3 is 14 residues. Germline CDR1 MNHEY, CDR2 SMNVEV (reference sequence). Written as DNA, the CDR3 is TGTGCCAGCAGTTTACAAACAGGGGGGTACGAGCAGTACTTC. Its protein is CASSLQTGGYEQYF.